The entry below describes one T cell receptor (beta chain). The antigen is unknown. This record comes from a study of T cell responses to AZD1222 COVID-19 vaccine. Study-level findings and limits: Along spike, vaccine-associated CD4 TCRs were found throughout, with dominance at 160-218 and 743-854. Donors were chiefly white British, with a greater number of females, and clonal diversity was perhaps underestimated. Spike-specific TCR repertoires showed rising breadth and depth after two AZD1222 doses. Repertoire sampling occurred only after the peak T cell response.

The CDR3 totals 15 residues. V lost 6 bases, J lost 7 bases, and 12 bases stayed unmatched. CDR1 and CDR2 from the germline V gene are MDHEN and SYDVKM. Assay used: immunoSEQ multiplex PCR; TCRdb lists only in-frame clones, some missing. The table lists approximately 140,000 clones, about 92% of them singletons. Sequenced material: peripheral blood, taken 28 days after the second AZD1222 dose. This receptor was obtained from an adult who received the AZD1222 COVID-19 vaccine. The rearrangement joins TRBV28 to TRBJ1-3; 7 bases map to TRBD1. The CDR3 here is CASSQGQLGSNTIYF. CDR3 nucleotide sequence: TGTGCCAGCAGCCAGGGACAGCTAGGGAGTAACACCATATATTTT.